The clone carrying this T cell receptor (beta chain) was seen only once. The data stem from a study of T cells after somatic rescue of genetic block. V was pared by 1 base and J by 4 bases, with 10 bases between. The CDR3 is made up of 14 amino acids. Germline V lookup: CDR1 SGHTA, CDR2 FQGNSA. The data were produced by immunoSEQ multiplex PCR, yet TCRdb's version contains in-frame clones alone and is incomplete. The table shows tens of thousands of clones, with about 96% occurring only once. The sequence was collected from a child in the first two years of life. Sequencing was performed on peripheral blood mononuclear cells (PBMCs). This chain joins TRBV7-2 and TRBJ1-2; perhaps TRBD1 as D (6 bases). In DNA, the CDR3 is TGTGCCAGCAGCTTAGGTGGGGGGGCCTATGGCTACACCTTC. Protein: CASSLGGGAYGYTF.